Each of the 13 T cell receptor beta chains below was sequenced from the same sample in a study of T-cell memory formation after mild COVID-19. TCRdb itself ran the 5' RACE reads through MiXCR, one entry per CDR3 protein. Counted here are 300,000 to 400,000 distinct CDR3 sequences, less than 20% occurring once; the ten biggest clones make up 20% to 25%. Sequencing was carried out using PBMCs or a T cell subset sorted from them (not recorded which). Every receptor here comes from a man aged 18 to 29 who had mild COVID-19 (a few samples of this study predate the infection). Cell type and time point are not known.

This clonotype showed up just a few times. The chain uses TRBV7-6 and TRBJ1-2; the match to TRBD1 covers 9 bases. The germline V gene has CDR1 SGHVS and CDR2 FNYEAQ. V dropped 5 bases and J dropped 8; count of bases not matched to a gene: 6. The CDR3 totals 13 residues. The CDR3 region has the DNA TGTGCCAGCAGCAACAGGGGGCAATTAGGCTACACCTTC. Protein sequence: CASSNRGQLGYTF.

This clonotype has more than one count but fewer than ten. The chain employs TRBV5-1 and TRBJ2-3; D is perhaps TRBD2 (5 bases). Germline loops: CDR1 SGHRS, CDR2 YFSETQ. The V end lost 3 bases, the J end lost 2 bases, and 19 bases lay between the germline ends. CDR3 length: 17 amino acids. CDR3 protein: CASSSSWRAHVTDTQYF. CDR3 nucleotide sequence: TGCGCCAGCAGCTCGTCGTGGCGGGCCCACGTCACAGATACGCAGTATTTT.

This clonotype turned up a few times. J is TRBJ1-6 and V is TRBV20-1; 7 nucleotides match TRBD1. Germline V CDR1 and CDR2: DFQATT, SNEGSKA (reference sequence). This CDR3 contains 15 residues. J gave up 8 bases and V 0 bases, and 7 bases lay outside the gene matches. This CDR3 is CSAREGGQAYSPLHF. For the CDR3, the DNA is TGCAGTGCTAGAGAGGGAGGACAGGCTTATTCACCCCTCCACTTT.

This chain connects TRBV7-2 to TRBJ2-3, with 7 bases identical to TRBD1. In germline, CDR1 is SGHTA, CDR2 FQGNSA. Trimming took 6 bases from V and 5 from J; bases not matched to a gene: 5. The CDR3 runs 13 residues. The CDR3 sequence is CASRFQGEDTQYF. The CDR3 DNA sequence: TGTGCCAGCAGGTTTCAGGGGGAAGATACGCAGTATTTT.

There are many counts of this clonotype. The rearrangement joins TRBV20-1 to TRBJ2-7, with TRBD2 matching over 9 bases. The germline V gene has CDR1 DFQATT and CDR2 SNEGSKA (reference sequence). V lost 6 bases and J lost 5; bases outside the gene matches: 11. The CDR3 totals 14 residues. CDR3 sequence (DNA): TGCAGTGCCAAAGCGGGGGGAGGGGCCCACGAGCAGTACGTC. It encodes CSAKAGGGAHEQYV.

This sequence joins TRBV4-3 and TRBJ2-7; D unresolved. Germline V gene data show CDR1 as LGHNA and CDR2 as YSLEER. The CDR3 contains 13 residues. Trimming left V 8 bases short and J 2 bases short, with 13 bases between. The CDR3 loop is CASRTDRPYEQYF. The DNA of the CDR3 is TGCGCCAGCCGCACGGACCGACCCTACGAGCAGTACTTC.

In its sample, this clonotype was seen many times. The chain uses TRBV6-5 and TRBJ1-5; D is possibly TRBD1 (5 bases). The CDR3 is made up of 13 amino acids. Germline-derived CDR1 and CDR2 are MNHEY and SVGAGI. The V end lost 8 bases, the J end lost 2 bases, and 10 bases lay between the germline ends. The DNA of the CDR3 is TGTGCCAGCCAGCAGGGAGGCAATCAGCCCCAGCATTTT. It yields the protein CASQQGGNQPQHF.

Many counts were recorded for this clonotype. The CDR3 protein is CASSQELAGGRETQYF. CDR3 bases: TGCGCCAGCAGCCAAGAACTAGCGGGGGGGCGAGAGACCCAGTACTTC. The chain carries TRBV4-1 and TRBJ2-5; 13 nucleotides align to TRBD2. This CDR3 contains 16 residues. V was clipped by 0 bases and J by 4 bases; unmatched bases: 2. CDR1 and CDR2 (germline): MGHRA, YSYEKL.

This clonotype has at least ten counts. The chain couples TRBV12-3 or TRBV12-4 to TRBJ1-6, with D possibly matching TRBD1 (5 bases). Trimming removed 6 bases from V and 7 bases from J, with 16 bases in between. The CDR3 is 15 residues long. The CDR3, as DNA: TGTGCCAGCAGCTCCCAGGGTTCCGTGAATTCACCCCTCCACTTT. Protein: CASSSQGSVNSPLHF.

The chain uses TRBV2 and TRBJ1-1; 8 bases are a match to TRBD1. Per germline, CDR1 SNHLY and CDR2 FYNNEI. The CDR3 is 16 residues long. V lost 3 bases to trimming and J lost 4 bases; unmatched junction nucleotides: 10. Here the CDR3 reads CASSELGHRGGTEAFF. In DNA, the CDR3 is TGTGCCAGCAGTGAGTTAGGGCACAGGGGGGGCACTGAAGCTTTCTTT.

This clonotype appeared many times. CDR3 loop: CASSPGLAPNNEQFF. CDR3 coding DNA: TGTGCCAGCAGTCCGGGACTAGCGCCGAACAATGAGCAGTTCTTC. The rearrangement joins TRBV27 to TRBJ2-1; 10 bases fit TRBD2. Germline values: CDR1 MNHEY, CDR2 SMNVEV (reference sequence). The CDR3 totals 15 residues. V dropped 5 bases and J dropped 5; count of bases not matched to a gene: 6.

This chain links TRBV7-3 with TRBJ2-5; 10 bases fit TRBD2. J was trimmed by 4 bases and V by 5 bases; bases with no gene match: 7. Germline CDR1 reads SGHTA; CDR2 reads FQGTGA. CDR3 length: 15 amino acids. The CDR3 sequence: CASSQGSGGPETQYF. CDR3 DNA sequence: TGTGCCAGCAGCCAGGGTAGCGGGGGGCCAGAGACCCAGTACTTC.

A few counts support this clonotype. The chain uses TRBV7-2 and TRBJ1-5, with 7 bases identical to TRBD1. The CDR3 is 15 amino acids. Losses at the gene ends were 4 bases for V and 7 bases for J; bases not matched to a gene: 10. Germline CDR1 SGHTA, CDR2 FQGNSA. CDR3 sequence reads: CASSSARQGWQPQHF. CDR3 nucleotides: TGTGCCAGCAGCTCTGCCCGACAGGGCTGGCAGCCCCAGCATTTT.